Each of the 7 T cell receptor beta chains below was sequenced from the same sample in a study of blood T cell repertoires in COVID-19. The table came from immunoSEQ multiplex PCR; TCRdb's copy has only in-frame clones and leaves some out. The table has roughly 59,000 clones, around four fifths seen once. The sequencing sample was made of peripheral blood. The receptors stem from a human donor in a cohort sampled during active COVID-19.

The rearrangement uses TRBV16 and TRBJ1-2, with D unresolved. The V end lost 4 bases, the J end lost 3 bases, and 9 bases lay between the germline ends. Germline V gene sequence: CDR1 KGHSY, CDR2 FQNENV. The CDR3 has 13 residues. The CDR3 here is CASSPGRDYGYTF. CDR3 nucleotide sequence: TGTGCCAGCAGCCCGGGGAGGGACTATGGCTACACCTTC.

The rearrangement links TRBV30 to TRBJ2-5; D may be TRBD1 (5 bases). CDR1 and CDR2 (germline): GTSNPN, SVGIG (reference sequence). This CDR3 region has 12 residues. V gave up 1 base and J gave up 9 bases, with 12 bases separating them. CDR3 coding DNA: TGTGCCTGGAGTGCCTATGGGGCGGCCCAGTACTTC. This encodes CAWSAYGAAQYF.

CDR3 residues: CASSRISGGALDTQYF. CDR3 nucleotide sequence: TGTGCCAGCAGTCGAATTAGCGGGGGGGCCTTAGATACGCAGTATTTT. The chain recombines TRBV6-6 with TRBJ2-3; 11 bases agree with TRBD2. This CDR3 has 16 amino acids. The trim removed 5 bases at V and 5 bases at J, leaving 9 bases unmatched. Germline CDR1 MNHNY, CDR2 SVGAGI (reference sequence).

This sequence joins TRBV27 and TRBJ1-3, with a weak D call TRBD1 (6 bases). The CDR3 contains 16 residues. The V end was cut by 5 bases, the J end by 1 base, with 15 bases between. Germline CDR1 MNHEY, CDR2 SMNVEV (reference sequence). The CDR3 region is CASSPGGTISGNTIYF. The CDR3 DNA sequence: TGTGCCAGCAGTCCCGGGGGGACAATTTCTGGAAACACCATATATTTT.

The chain joins TRBV20-1 to TRBJ2-2, with 7 bases that match TRBD1. Germline loops: CDR1 DFQATT, CDR2 SNEGSKA (reference sequence). This CDR3 contains 14 residues. V trimming: 3 bases; J trimming: 3 bases; junction bases outside the gene matches: 4. CDR3 nucleotide sequence: TGCAGTGCTAGTGACAGGGCTTACACCGGGGAGCTGTTTTTT. Its protein is CSASDRAYTGELFF.

This clone was counted once. The V call is TRBV2, the J call TRBJ2-1, with D tentatively TRBD1 (5 bases). V lost 7 bases to trimming and J lost 8 bases, with 21 bases between them. There are 15 residues in the CDR3. From germline, CDR1 is SNHLY and CDR2 FYNNEI. CDR3 DNA: TGTGCCAGCACAAAGGCGGCAGGGATGAAGGATGAGCAGTTCTTC. Its translation: CASTKAAGMKDEQFF.

This chain connects TRBV5-1 to TRBJ2-7, with 9 positions matching TRBD1. The CDR3 extends over 16 amino acids. Germline assignment: CDR1 SGHRS and CDR2 YFSETQ. Trimming cost V 1 base and J 1 base; bases outside gene matches: 6. The CDR3 spells CASSLQEGQGSYEQYF. The CDR3 DNA reads as TGCGCCAGCAGCTTGCAAGAGGGACAGGGATCCTACGAGCAGTACTTC.